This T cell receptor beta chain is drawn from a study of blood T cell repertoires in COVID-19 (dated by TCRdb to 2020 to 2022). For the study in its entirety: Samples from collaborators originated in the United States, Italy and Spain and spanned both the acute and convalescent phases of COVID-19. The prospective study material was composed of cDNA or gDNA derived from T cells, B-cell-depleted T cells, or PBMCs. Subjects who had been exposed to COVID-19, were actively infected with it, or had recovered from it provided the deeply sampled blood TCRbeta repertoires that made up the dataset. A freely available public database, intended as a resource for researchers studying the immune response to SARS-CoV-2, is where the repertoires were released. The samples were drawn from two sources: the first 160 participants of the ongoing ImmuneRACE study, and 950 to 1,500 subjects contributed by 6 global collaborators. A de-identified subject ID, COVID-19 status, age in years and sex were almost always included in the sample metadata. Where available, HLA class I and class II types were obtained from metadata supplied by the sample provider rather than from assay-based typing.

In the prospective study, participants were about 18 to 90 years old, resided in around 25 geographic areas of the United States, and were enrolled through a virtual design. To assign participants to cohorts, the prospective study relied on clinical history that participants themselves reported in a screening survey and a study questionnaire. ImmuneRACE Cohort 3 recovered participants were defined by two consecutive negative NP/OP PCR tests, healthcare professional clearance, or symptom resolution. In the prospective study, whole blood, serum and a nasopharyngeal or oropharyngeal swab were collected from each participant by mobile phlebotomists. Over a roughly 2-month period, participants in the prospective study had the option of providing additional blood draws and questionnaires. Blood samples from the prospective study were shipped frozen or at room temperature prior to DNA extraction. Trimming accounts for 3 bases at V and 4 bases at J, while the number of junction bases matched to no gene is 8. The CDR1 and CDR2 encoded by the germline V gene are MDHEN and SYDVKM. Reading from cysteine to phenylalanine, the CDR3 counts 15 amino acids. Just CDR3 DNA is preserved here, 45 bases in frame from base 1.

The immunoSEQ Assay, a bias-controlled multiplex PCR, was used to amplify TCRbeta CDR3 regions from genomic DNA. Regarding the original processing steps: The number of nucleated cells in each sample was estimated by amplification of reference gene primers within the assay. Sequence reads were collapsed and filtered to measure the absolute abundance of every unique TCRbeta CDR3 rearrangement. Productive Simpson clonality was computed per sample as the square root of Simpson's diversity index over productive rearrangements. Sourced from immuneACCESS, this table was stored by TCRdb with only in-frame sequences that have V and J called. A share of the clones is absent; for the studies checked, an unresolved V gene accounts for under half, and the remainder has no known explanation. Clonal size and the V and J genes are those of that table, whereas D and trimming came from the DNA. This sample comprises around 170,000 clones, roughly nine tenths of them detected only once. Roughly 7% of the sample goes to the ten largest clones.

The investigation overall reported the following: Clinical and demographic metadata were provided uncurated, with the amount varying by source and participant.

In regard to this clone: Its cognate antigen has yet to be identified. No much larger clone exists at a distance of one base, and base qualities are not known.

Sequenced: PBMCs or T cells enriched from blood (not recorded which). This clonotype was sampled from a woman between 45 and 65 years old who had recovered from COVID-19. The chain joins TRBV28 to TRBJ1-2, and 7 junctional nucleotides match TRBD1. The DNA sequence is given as TGTGCCAGCAGTTTCCCTAGGGGGCAAGTCTATGGCTACACCTTC. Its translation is CASSFPRGQVYGYTF.